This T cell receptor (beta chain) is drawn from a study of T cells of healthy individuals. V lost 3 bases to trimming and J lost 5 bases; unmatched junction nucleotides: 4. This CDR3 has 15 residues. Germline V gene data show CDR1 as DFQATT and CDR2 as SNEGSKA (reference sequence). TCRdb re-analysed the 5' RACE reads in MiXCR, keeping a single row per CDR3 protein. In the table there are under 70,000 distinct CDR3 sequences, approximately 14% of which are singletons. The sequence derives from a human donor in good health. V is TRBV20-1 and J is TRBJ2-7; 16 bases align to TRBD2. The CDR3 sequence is CSASGTSGRDDEQYF. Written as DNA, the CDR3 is TGCAGTGCTAGTGGGACTAGCGGGAGGGATGACGAGCAGTACTTC.